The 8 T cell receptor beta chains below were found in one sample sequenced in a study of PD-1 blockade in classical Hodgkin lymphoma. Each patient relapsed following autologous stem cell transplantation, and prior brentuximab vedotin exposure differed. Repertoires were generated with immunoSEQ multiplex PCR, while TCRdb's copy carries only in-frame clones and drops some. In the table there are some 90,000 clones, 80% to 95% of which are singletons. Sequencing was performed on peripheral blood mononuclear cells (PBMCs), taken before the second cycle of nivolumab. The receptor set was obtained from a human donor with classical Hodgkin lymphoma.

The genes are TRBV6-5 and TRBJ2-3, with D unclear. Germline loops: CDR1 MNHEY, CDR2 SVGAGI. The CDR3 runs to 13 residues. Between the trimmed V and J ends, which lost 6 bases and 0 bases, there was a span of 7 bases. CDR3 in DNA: TGTGCCAGCAGGCCCCGTAGCACAGATACGCAGTATTTT. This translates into CASRPRSTDTQYF.

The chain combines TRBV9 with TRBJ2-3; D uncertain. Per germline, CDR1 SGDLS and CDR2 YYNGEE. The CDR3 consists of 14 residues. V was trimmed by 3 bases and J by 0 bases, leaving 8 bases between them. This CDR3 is CASSASVSTDTQYF. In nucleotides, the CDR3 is TGTGCCAGCAGCGCCTCGGTTAGCACAGATACGCAGTATTTT. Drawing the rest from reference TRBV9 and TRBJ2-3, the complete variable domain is DSGVTQTPKHLITATGQRVTLRCSPRSGDLSVYWYQQSLDQGLQFLIQYYNGEERAKGNILERFSAQQFPDLHSELNLSSLELGDSALYFCASSASVSTDTQYFGPGTRLTVL.

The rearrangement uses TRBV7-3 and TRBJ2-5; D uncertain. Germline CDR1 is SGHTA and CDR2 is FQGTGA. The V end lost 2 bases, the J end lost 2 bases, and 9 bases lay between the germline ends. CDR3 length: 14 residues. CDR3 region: CASSLGHGQETQYF. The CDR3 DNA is TGTGCCAGCAGCTTAGGGCATGGACAAGAGACCCAGTACTTC.

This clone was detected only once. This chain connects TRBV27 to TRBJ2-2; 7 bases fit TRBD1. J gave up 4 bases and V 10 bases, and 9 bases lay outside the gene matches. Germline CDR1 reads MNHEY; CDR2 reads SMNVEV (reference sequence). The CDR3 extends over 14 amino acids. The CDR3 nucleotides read TGTGCCACCCGGCCGGGACAGATCACCGGGGAGCTGTTTTTT. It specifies CATRPGQITGELFF.

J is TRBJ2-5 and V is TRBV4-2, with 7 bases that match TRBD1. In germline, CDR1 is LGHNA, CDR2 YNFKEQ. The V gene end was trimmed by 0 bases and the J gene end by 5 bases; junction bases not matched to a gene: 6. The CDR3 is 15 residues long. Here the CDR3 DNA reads TGTGCCAGCAGCCAAGATGGGACAGCGGTGGAGACCCAGTACTTC. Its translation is CASSQDGTAVETQYF.

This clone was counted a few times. The CDR3 bases are TGTGCCAGCAGTCGCGGCCCGAGAACCTACGAGCAGTACTTC. Amino acids: CASSRGPRTYEQYF. The chain is built from TRBV7-6 and TRBJ2-7; D remains unclear. The CDR3 sequence is 14 residues long. V gave up 6 bases and J gave up 2 bases, with 14 bases separating them. Germline CDR1 and CDR2: SGHVS and FNYEAQ.

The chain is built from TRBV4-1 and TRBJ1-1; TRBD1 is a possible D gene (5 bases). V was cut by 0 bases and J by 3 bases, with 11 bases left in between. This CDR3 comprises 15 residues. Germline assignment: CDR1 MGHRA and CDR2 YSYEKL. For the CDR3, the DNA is TGCGCCAGCAGCCAAGAGTACGGGGCCGACACTGAAGCTTTCTTT. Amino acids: CASSQEYGADTEAFF.

CDR3 nucleotide sequence: TGTGCCAGCAGGCCATATGGCTACACCTTC. Translated, it gives CASRPYGYTF. The chain recombines TRBV2 with TRBJ1-2, with D unresolved. V was cut by 6 bases and J by 5 bases, with 4 bases left in between. Germline V gene lookup returns CDR1 SNHLY and CDR2 FYNNEI. The CDR3 has 10 residues.